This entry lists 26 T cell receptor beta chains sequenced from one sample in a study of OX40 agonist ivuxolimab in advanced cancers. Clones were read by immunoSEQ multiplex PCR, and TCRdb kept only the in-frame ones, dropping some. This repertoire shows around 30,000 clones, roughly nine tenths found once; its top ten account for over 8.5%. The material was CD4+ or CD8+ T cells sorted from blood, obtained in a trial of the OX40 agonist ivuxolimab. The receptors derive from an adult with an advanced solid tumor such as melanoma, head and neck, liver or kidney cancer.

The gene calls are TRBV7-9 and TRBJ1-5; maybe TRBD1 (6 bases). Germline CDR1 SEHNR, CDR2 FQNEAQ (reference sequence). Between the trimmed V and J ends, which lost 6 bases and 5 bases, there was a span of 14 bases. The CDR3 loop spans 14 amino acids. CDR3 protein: CASSPQGPYQPQHF. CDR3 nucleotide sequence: TGTGCCAGCAGTCCGCAGGGGCCTTATCAGCCCCAGCATTTT.

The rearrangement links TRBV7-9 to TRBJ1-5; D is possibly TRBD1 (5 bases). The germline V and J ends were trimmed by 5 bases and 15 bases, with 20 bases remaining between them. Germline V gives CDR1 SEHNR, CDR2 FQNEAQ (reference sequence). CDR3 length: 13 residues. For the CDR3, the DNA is TGTGCCAGCAGCCTGAAGAGGGGTCCTAAGGGGCATTTT. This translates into CASSLKRGPKGHF.

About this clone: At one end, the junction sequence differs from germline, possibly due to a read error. CDR3 loop: CASRTLCF. For the CDR3, the DNA is TGTGCCAGCCGGACCCTATGCTTC. The V and J genes are TRBV18 and TRBJ2-7, with D hard to call. CDR1 and CDR2 (germline): KGHSH, LQKENI. The CDR3 is 8 residues long.

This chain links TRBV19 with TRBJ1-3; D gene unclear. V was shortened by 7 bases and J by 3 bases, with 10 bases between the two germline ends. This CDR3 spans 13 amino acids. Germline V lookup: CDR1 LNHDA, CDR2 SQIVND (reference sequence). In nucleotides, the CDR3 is TGTGCCAGTAAGGAGGACGGTGGAAACACCATATATTTT. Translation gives CASKEDGGNTIYF.

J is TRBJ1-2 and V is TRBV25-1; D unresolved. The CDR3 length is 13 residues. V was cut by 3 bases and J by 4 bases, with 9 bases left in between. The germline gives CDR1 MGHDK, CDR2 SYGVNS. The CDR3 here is CASSEVESYGYTF. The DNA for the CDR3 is TGTGCCAGCAGTGAGGTGGAATCCTATGGCTACACCTTC.

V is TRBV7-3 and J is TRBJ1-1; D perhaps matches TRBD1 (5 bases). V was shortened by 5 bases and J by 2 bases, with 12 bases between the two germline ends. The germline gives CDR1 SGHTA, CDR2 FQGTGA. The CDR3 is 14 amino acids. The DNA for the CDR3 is TGTGCCAGCAGCGCGGAAGGACACAACACTGAAGCTTTCTTT. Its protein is CASSAEGHNTEAFF.

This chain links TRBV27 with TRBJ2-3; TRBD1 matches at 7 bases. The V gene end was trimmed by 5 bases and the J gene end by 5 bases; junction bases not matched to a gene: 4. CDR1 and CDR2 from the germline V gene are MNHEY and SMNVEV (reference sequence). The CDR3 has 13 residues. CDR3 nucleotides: TGTGCCAGCAGTACAACAGGGGAAGATACGCAGTATTTT. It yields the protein CASSTTGEDTQYF.

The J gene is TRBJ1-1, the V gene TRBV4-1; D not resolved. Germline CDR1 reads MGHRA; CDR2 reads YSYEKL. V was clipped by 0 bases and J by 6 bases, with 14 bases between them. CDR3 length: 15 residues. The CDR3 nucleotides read TGCGCCAGCAGCCAAGATTTGCGGCAGTATCCTGAAGCTTTCTTT. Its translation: CASSQDLRQYPEAFF.

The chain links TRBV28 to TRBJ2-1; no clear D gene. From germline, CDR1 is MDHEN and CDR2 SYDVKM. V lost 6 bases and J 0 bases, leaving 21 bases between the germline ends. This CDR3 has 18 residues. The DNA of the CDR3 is TGTGCCAGCAGAACCCTTAAAGGTGTTATGAGCTCCTACAATGAGCAGTTCTTC. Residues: CASRTLKGVMSSYNEQFF.

This CDR3 is CASSQDAFRGANVLTF. The CDR3 DNA reads as TGCGCCAGCAGCCAAGATGCCTTTCGAGGGGCCAACGTCCTGACTTTC. The chain uses TRBV4-3 and TRBJ2-6; no clear D. Germline CDR1 and CDR2: LGHNA and YSLEER. The CDR3 extends over 16 amino acids. Between the trimmed V and J ends, which lost 0 bases and 4 bases, there was a span of 10 bases.

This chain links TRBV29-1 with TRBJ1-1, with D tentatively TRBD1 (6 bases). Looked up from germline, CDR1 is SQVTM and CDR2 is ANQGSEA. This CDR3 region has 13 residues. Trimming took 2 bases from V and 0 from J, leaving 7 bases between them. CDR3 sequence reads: CSVEWGLNTEAFF. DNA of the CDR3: TGCAGCGTTGAATGGGGGCTGAACACTGAAGCTTTCTTT.

The CDR3: CASSHPRGEQYF. The CDR3 DNA is TGCGCCAGCAGCCACCCTAGGGGGGAGCAGTACTTC. The chain employs TRBV4-1 and TRBJ2-7; D possibly corresponds to TRBD1 (6 bases). Trimming stripped 3 bases from V and 7 bases from J, with 10 bases between. This CDR3 spans 12 amino acids. CDR1 is MGHRA and CDR2 is YSYEKL in the germline V gene.

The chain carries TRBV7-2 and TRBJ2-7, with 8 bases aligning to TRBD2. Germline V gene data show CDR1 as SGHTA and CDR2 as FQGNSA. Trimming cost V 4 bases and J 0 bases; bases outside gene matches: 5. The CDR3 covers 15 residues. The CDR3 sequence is CASSSSGSASYEQYF. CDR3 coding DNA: TGTGCCAGCAGCTCGAGCGGGAGTGCCTCCTACGAGCAGTACTTC. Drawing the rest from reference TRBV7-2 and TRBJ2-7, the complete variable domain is GAGVSQSPSNKVTEKGKDVELRCDPISGHTALYWYRQSLGQGLEFLIYFQGNSAPDKSGLPSDRFSAERTGGSVSTLTIQRTQQEDSAVYLCASSSSGSASYEQYFGPGTRLTVT.

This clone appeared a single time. The CDR3: CASSGSNLYEQYF. The DNA of the CDR3 is TGTGCCAGCAGTGGATCTAACCTCTACGAGCAGTACTTC. The gene calls are TRBV27 and TRBJ2-7; D not resolved. This CDR3 is 13 amino acids long. Germline CDR1 MNHEY, CDR2 SMNVEV (reference sequence). Trimming took off 5 bases at V and 3 bases at J, with 11 bases between the two ends.

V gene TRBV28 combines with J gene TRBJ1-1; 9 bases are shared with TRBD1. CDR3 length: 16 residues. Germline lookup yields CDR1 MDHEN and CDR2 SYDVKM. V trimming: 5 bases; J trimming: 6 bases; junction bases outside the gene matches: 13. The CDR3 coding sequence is TGTGCCAGCAGTACGGGACAGGGTGTGGGAAACGCTGAAGCTTTCTTT. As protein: CASSTGQGVGNAEAFF.

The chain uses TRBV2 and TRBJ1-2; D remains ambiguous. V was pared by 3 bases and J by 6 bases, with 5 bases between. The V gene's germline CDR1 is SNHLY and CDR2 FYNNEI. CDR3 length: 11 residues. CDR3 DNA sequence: TGTGCCAGCAGTGACGGAAATGGCTACACCTTC. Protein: CASSDGNGYTF.

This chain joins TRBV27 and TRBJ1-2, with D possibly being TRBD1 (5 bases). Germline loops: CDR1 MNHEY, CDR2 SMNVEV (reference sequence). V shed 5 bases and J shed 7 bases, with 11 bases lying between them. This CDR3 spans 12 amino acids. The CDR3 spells CASSQGPTGYTF. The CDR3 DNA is TGTGCCAGCAGTCAGGGTCCAACTGGCTACACCTTC.

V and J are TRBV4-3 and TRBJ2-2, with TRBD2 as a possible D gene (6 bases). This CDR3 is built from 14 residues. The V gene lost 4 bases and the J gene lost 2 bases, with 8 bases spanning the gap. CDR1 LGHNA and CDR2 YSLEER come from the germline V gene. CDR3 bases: TGCGCCAGCAGCCCCGGACTAAACACCGGGGAGCTGTTTTTT. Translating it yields CASSPGLNTGELFF.

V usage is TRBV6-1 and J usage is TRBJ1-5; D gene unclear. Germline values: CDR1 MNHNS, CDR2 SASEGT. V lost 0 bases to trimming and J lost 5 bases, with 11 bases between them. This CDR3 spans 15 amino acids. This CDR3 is CASSEARGPHQPQHF. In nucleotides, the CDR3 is TGTGCCAGCAGTGAAGCTCGTGGGCCTCATCAGCCCCAGCATTTT.

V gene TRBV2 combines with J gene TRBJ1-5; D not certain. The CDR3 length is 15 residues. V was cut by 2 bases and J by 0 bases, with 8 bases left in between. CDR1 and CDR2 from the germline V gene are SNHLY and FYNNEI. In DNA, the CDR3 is TGTGCCAGCAGTGAATTGCTTTATAGCAATCAGCCCCAGCATTTT. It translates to CASSELLYSNQPQHF.

The CDR3 nucleotides are TGTGCCAGCAGTATACAGGGATACACTGAAGCTTTCTTT. Protein product: CASSIQGYTEAFF. The gene calls are TRBV27 and TRBJ1-1; weak D call: TRBD1 (6 bases). Germline lookup yields CDR1 MNHEY and CDR2 SMNVEV (reference sequence). Between the trimmed V and J ends, which lost 5 bases and 3 bases, there was a span of 10 bases. The CDR3 has 13 amino acids.

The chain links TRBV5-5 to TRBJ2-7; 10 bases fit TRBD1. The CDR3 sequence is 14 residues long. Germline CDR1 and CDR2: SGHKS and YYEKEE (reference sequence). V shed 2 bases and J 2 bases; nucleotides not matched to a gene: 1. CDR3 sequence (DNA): TGTGCCAGCAGCTTCGGGACAGGGGCCTACGAGCAGTACTTC. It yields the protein CASSFGTGAYEQYF. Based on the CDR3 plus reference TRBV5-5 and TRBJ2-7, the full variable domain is DAGVTQSPTHLIKTRGQQVTLRCSPISGHKSVSWYQQVLGQGPQFIFQYYEKEERGRGNFPDRFSARQFPNYSSELNVNALLLGDSALYLCASSFGTGAYEQYFGPGTRLTVT.

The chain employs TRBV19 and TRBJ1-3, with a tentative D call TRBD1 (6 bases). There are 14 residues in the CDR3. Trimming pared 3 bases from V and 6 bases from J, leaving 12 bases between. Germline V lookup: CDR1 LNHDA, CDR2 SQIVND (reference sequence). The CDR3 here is CASSINGQTNTIYF. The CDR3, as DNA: TGTGCCAGTAGTATTAATGGACAGACAAACACCATATATTTT.

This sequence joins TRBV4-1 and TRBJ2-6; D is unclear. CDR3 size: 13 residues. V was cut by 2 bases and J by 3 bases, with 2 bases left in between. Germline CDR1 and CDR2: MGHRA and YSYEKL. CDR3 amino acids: CASSQIGANVLTF. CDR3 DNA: TGCGCCAGCAGCCAAATTGGGGCCAACGTCCTGACTTTC.

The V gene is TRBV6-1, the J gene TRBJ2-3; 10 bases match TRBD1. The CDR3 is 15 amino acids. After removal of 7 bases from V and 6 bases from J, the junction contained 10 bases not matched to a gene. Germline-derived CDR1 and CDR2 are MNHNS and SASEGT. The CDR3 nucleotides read TGTGCCAGCACCTTGTTGACAGGGGGCGAGGATACGCAGTATTTT. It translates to CASTLLTGGEDTQYF.

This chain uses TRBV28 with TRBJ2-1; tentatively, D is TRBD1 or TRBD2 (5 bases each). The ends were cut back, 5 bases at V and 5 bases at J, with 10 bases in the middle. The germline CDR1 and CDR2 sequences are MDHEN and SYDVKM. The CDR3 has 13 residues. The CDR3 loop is CASSPGTNNEQFF. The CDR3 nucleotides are TGTGCCAGCAGTCCGGGGACCAACAATGAGCAGTTCTTC.